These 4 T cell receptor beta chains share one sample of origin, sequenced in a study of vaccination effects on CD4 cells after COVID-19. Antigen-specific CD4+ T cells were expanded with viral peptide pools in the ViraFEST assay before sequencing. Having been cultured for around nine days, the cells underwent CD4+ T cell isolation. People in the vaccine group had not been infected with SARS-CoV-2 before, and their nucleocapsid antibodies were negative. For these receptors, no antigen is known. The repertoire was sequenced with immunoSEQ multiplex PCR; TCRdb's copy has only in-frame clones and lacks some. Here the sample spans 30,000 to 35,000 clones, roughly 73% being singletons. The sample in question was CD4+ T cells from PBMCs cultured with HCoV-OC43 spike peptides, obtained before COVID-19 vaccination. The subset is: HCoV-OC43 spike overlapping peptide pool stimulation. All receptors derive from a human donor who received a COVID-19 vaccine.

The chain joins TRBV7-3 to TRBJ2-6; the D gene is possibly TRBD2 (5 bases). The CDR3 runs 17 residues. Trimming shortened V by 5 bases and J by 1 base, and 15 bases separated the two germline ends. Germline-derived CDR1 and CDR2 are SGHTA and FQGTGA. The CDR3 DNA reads TGTGCCAGCAGCCCGGAGGCTAGCTGGTCTGGGGCCAACGTCCTGACTTTC. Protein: CASSPEASWSGANVLTF.

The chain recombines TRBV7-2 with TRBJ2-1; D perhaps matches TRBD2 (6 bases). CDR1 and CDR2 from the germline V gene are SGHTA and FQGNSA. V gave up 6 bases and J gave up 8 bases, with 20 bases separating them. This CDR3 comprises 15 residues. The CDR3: CASSLDGSGSYEQFF. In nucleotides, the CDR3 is TGTGCCAGCAGTCTAGACGGAAGCGGGTCGTATGAGCAGTTCTTC.

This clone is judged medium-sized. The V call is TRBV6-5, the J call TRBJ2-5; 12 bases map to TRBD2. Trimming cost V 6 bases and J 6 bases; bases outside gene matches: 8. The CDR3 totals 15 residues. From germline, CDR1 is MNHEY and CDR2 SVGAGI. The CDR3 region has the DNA TGTGCCAGCAGCACTAGCGGGGGGCCCCGAAAGACCCAGTACTTC. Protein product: CASSTSGGPRKTQYF.

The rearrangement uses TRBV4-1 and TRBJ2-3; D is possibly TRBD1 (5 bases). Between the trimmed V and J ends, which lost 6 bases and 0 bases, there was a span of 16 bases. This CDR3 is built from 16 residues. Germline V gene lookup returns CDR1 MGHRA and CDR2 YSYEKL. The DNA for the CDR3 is TGCGCCAGCAGTCCCAGGTGGGGCGGAAGCACAGATACGCAGTATTTT. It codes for CASSPRWGGSTDTQYF.